The clone carrying this T cell receptor beta chain is labeled hyperexpanded (1% or more) based on frequency. What it binds is unknown. TRB amplification used approximately 250 ng of peripheral blood genomic DNA. The data belong to a study of T cell clusters in autoimmune cytopenias. One tube held mixed TRB-A and TRB-B primer pools for touch-down PCR. TCRdb re-called the multiplex PCR reads; every CDR3 protein appears as one record, without DNA. This sample's clone table lists about 160 distinct CDR3 sequences. Study-wide results and caveats: TRB repertoire shifts in secondary cytopenia and chronic lymphocytic leukemia mostly reflected lymphoma, not autoimmunity. Primary autoimmune cytopenia patients seemingly lacked the physiological T cell clusters found in healthy donors.

This CDR3 contains 14 residues. The germline V gene encodes CDR1 SQVTM and CDR2 ANQGSEA. The genes are TRBV29-1 and TRBJ2-7; TCRdb selects TRBD1, and the lack of DNA leaves this call unchecked. This clonotype was sampled from a human donor with an autoimmune cytopenia or autoimmune hepatitis (not recorded which). Sequencing was performed on peripheral blood. Here the CDR3 reads CSVDVQGMTYEQYF.